This TCR beta chain was observed in a study of vaccination effects on CD4 cells after COVID-19. From germline, CDR1 is SGHVS and CDR2 FQNEAQ. The CDR3 extends over 15 amino acids. V lost 1 base to trimming and J lost 0 bases, with 4 bases between them. Sequencing was preceded by expansion of antigen-specific CD4+ T cells with viral peptide pools in the ViraFEST assay. CD4+ T cells were isolated after around 10 days of culture. Each participant received a vaccine that was either BNT162b2 or mRNA-1273, given as two doses. Each well held approximately 1.8 million PBMC cultured with around 9.4 ug/ml peptides and around 10 IU/ml IL-2. It was on days 3 and 7 that half the medium was replaced with IL-2 medium. The protocol was immunoSEQ multiplex PCR, while the TCRdb copy is restricted to in-frame clones and leaves out a portion. Of about 16,000 clones in the sample, 76% were seen once. This clone was recorded a few times. No antigen is known for it.

The specimen was CD4+ T cells from PBMCs cultured with HCoV-NL63 spike peptides, collected after COVID-19 vaccination. The V gene is TRBV7-8, the J gene TRBJ1-6; D remains unclear. The clonotype comes from a human donor who received a COVID-19 vaccine. DNA of the CDR3: TGTGCCAGCAGCTTAGACAGCTCCTATAATTCACCCCTCCACTTT. It encodes CASSLDSSYNSPLHF.